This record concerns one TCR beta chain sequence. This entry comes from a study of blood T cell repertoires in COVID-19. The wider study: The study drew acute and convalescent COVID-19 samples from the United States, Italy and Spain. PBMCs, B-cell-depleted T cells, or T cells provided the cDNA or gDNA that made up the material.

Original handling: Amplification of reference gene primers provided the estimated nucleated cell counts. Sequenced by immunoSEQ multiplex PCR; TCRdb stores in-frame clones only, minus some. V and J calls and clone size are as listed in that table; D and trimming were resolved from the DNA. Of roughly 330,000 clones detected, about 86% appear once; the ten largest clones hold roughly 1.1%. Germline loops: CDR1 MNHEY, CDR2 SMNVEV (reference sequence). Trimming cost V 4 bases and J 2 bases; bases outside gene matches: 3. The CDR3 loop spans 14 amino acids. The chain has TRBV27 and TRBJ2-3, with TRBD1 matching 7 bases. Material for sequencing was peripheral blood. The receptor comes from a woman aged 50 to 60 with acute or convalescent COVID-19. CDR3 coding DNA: TGTGCCAGCAGTTCGGGACAGTACACAGATACGCAGTATTTT. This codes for CASSSGQYTDTQYF.